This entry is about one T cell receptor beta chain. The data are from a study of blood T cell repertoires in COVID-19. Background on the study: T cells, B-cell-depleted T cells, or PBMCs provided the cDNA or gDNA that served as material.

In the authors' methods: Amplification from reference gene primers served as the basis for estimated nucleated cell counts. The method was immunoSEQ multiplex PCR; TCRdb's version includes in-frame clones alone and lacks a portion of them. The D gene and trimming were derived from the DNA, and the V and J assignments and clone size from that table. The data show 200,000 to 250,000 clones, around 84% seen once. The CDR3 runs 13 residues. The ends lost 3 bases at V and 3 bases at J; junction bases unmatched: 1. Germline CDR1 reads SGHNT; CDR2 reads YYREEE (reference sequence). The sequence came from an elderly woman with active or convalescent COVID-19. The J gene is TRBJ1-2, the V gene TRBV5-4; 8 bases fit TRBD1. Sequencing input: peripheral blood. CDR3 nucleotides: TGTGCCAGCAGCTCAGGGGGCGACTATGGCTACACCTTC. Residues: CASSSGGDYGYTF.